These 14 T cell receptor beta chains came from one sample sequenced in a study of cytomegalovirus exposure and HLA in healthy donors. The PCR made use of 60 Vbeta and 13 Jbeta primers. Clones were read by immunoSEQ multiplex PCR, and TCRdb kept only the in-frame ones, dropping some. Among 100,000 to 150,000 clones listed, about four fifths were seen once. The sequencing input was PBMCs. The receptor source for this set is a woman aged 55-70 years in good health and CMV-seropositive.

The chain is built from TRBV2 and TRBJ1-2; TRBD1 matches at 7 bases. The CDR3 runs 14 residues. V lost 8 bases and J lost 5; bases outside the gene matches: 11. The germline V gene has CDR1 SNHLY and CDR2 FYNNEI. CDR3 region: CASGRTGGTYGYTF. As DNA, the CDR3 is TGTGCCAGCGGTAGGACAGGTGGCACTTATGGCTACACCTTC.

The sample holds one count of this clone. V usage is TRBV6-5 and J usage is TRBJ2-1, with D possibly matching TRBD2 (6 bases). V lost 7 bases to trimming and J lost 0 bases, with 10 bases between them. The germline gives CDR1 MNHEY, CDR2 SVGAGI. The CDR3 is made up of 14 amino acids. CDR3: CASTRTNSYNEQFF. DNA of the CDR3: TGTGCCAGCACTAGGACTAACTCCTACAATGAGCAGTTCTTC.

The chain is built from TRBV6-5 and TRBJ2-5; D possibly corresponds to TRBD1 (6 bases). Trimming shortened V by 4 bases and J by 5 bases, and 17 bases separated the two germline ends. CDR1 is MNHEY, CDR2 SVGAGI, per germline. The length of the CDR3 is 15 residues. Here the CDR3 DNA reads TGTGCCAGCAGTTTCTCGAGGGGGACGGGGGAGACCCAGTACTTC. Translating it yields CASSFSRGTGETQYF.

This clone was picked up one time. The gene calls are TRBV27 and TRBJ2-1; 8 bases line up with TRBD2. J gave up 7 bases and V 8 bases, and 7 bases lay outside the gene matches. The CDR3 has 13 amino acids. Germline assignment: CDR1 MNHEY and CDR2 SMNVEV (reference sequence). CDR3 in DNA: TGTGCCAGCGGACTAGCAGGGACTAATGAGCAGTTCTTC. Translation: CASGLAGTNEQFF.

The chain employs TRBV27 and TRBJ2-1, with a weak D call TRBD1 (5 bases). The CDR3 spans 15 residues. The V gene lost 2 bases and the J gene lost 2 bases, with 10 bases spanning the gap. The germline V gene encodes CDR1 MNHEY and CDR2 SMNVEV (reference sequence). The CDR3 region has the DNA TGTGCCAGCAGTTTAACAGGCAAAACCTACAATGAGCAGTTCTTC. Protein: CASSLTGKTYNEQFF.

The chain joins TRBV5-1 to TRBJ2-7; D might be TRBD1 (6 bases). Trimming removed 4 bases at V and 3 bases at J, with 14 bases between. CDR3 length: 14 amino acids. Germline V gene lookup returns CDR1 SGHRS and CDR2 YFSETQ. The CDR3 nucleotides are TGCGCCAGCAGCGGCCGGGACACTGGCTACGAGCAGTACTTC. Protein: CASSGRDTGYEQYF.

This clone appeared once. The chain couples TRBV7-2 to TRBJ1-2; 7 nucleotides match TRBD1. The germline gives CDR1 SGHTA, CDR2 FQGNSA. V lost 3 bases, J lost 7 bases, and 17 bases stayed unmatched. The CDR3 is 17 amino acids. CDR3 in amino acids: CASSLGGQLDFKGGYTF. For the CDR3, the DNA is TGTGCCAGCAGCTTGGGGGGACAGCTAGATTTTAAGGGTGGCTACACCTTC.

CDR3 DNA sequence: TGCGCCAGCAGCCAAGAGCGGGCGTGGGGTACTGAAGCTTTCTTT. Its protein product is CASSQERAWGTEAFF. This chain uses TRBV4-3 with TRBJ1-1; D is undetermined. Trimming shortened V by 0 bases and J by 5 bases, and 13 bases separated the two germline ends. Germline CDR1 reads LGHNA; CDR2 reads YSLEER. CDR3 size: 15 residues.

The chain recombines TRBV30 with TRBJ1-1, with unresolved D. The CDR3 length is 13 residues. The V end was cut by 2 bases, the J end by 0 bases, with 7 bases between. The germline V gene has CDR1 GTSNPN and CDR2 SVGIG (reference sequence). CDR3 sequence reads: CAWSTLLNTEAFF. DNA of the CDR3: TGTGCCTGGAGTACACTACTGAACACTGAAGCTTTCTTT.

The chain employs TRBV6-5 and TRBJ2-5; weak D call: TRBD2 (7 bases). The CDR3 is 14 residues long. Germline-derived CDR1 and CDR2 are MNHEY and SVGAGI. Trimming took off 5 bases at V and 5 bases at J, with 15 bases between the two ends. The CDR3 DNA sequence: TGTGCCAGCAGTCCCTCGGGGGGCCGGGAGACCCAGTACTTC. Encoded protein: CASSPSGGRETQYF.

The CDR3 sequence is CASSDYYGYTF. The CDR3 DNA reads as TGTGCCAGCAGCGACTACTATGGCTACACCTTC. The V gene is TRBV14, the J gene TRBJ1-2; D unresolved. Germline V lookup: CDR1 SGHDN, CDR2 FVKESK. The CDR3 is 11 amino acids. Trimming removed 5 bases from V and 3 bases from J, with 4 bases in between.

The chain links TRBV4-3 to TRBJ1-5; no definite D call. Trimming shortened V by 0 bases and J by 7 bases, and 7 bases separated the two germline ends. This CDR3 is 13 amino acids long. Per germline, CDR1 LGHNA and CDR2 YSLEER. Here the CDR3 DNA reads TGCGCCAGCAGCCAAGATGCCGGGCAGCCCCAGCATTTT. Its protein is CASSQDAGQPQHF.

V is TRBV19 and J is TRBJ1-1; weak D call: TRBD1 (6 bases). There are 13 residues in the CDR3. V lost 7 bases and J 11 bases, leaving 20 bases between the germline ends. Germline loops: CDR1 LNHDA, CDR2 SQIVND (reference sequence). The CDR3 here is CASTYQGLSPAFF. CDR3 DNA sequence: TGTGCCAGTACATACCAGGGGCTAAGTCCCGCTTTCTTT.

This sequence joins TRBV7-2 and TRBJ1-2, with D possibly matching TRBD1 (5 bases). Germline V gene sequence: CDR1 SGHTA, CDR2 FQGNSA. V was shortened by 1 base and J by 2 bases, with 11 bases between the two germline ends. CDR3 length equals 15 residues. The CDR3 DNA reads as TGTGCCAGCAGCTTAGACGCAGGGTGGAACTATGGCTACACCTTC. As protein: CASSLDAGWNYGYTF.